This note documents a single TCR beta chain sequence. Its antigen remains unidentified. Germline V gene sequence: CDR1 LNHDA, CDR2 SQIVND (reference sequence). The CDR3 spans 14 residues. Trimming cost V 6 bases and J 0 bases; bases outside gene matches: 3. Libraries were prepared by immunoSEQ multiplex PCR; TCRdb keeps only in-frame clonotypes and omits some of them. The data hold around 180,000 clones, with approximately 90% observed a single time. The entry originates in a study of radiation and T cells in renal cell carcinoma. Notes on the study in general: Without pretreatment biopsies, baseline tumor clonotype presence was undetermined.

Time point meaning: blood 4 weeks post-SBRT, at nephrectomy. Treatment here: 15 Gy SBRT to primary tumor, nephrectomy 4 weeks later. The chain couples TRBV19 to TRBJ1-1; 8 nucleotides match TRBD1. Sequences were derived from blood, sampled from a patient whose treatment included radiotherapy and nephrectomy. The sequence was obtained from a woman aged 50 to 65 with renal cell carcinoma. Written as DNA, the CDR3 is TGTGCCAGTAGGGACAGGGACATGAACACTGAAGCTTTCTTT. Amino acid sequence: CASRDRDMNTEAFF.